The 25 T cell receptor beta chains below were found in one sample sequenced in a study of metastatic and nonmetastatic thyroid tumors. TCRdb recomputed clones from the PCR reads via MiXCR. Of 30,000 to 40,000 clones listed, 15% to 20% are singletons. Until they underwent thyroid surgery, no patient had received any treatment. The source material was blood. The origin of the receptors is a male donor with papillary thyroid cancer or a benign thyroid nodule (not recorded which). Some clones in this sample may be carry-over from other donors' samples.

The sample holds a few counts of this clone. The chain carries TRBV28 and TRBJ2-3; 8 nucleotides match TRBD2. The CDR3 is 13 residues long. From germline, CDR1 is MDHEN and CDR2 SYDVKM. Written as DNA, the CDR3 is TGTGGGAGCGGGAGAGTGTGGACAGATACGCAGTATTTT. This gives the protein CGSGRVWTDTQYF.

In DNA, the CDR3 is TGTGCCACCAGTGGTTATCCCTTAGATAGGGATTGGACTGAAGCTTTCTTT. Translated: CATSGYPLDRDWTEAFF. The genes are TRBV24-1 and TRBJ1-1; D remains unclear. Between the trimmed V and J ends, which lost 5 bases and 5 bases, there was a span of 23 bases. Germline V gene lookup returns CDR1 KGHDR and CDR2 SFDVKD. The CDR3 runs 17 residues.

This clone was counted between two and nine times. This sequence joins TRBV12-3 or TRBV12-4 and TRBJ1-1, with 9 bases lining up with TRBD1. With V trimmed by 7 bases and J by 4 bases, 1 base remained unmatched. There are 12 residues in the CDR3. The CDR3 nucleotides read TGTGCCAGCAACAGGGGGCGCACTGAAGCTTTCTTT. As protein: CASNRGRTEAFF.

The chain combines TRBV6-5 with TRBJ2-1; TRBD1 might be the D (5 bases). Trimming cost V 0 bases and J 13 bases, with 13 bases left between them. CDR3 length: 13 amino acids. Germline V gene data show CDR1 as MNHEY and CDR2 as SVGAGI. Here the CDR3 reads CASSYSGQTYQFF. CDR3 DNA: TGTGCCAGCAGTTACTCAGGACAAACCTACCAGTTCTTC.

This clone was seen repeatedly, ten times or more. This chain links TRBV12-3 or TRBV12-4 with TRBJ2-7; D may be TRBD1 (6 bases). The CDR3 loop spans 13 amino acids. Trimming stripped 1 base from V and 7 bases from J, with 11 bases between. For the CDR3, the DNA is TGTGCCAGCAGTTTAGGGAGCCAGGGGGAGCAGTACTTC. It encodes CASSLGSQGEQYF.

The V and J genes are TRBV6-1 and TRBJ1-1; TRBD1 matches at 10 bases. The V segment lost 4 bases and the J segment 1 base; nucleotides outside the gene matches: 0. Germline-derived CDR1 and CDR2 are MNHNS and SASEGT. The CDR3 covers 14 residues. The CDR3 sequence is CASSGTGGNTEAFF. The DNA of the CDR3 is TGTGCCAGCAGTGGGACAGGGGGGAACACTGAAGCTTTCTTT.

There are many counts of this clone. This rearrangement joins TRBV28 to TRBJ2-7; TRBD2 matches 13 bases. In germline, CDR1 is MDHEN, CDR2 SYDVKM. With 4 bases clipped from V and 3 bases from J, the junction kept 12 bases outside the gene matches. CDR3 size: 18 residues. The CDR3 DNA follows: TGTGCCAGCAGTTCAGCGGGGACTAGCGGGAATCTTGTCTACGAGCAGTACTTC. Translating gives CASSSAGTSGNLVYEQYF. Based on the CDR3 plus reference TRBV28 and TRBJ2-7, the full variable domain is DVKVTQSSRYLVKRTGEKVFLECVQDMDHENMFWYRQDPGLGLRLIYFSYDVKMKEKGDIPEGYSVSREKKERFSLILESASTNQTSMYLCASSSAGTSGNLVYEQYFGPGTRLTVT.

The CDR3 sequence: CASRGGDSGNTIYF. CDR3 sequence (DNA): TGTGCCAGCCGAGGGGGCGACTCTGGAAACACCATATATTTT. This chain uses TRBV7-9 with TRBJ1-3; 7 positions agree with TRBD1. J lost 0 bases, V lost 8 bases, and 4 bases had no gene match. Germline V gene sequence: CDR1 SEHNR, CDR2 FQNEAQ (reference sequence). The CDR3 is 14 residues long.

This clone has ten or more counts. This chain joins TRBV10-3 and TRBJ2-3, with TRBD2 matching over 9 bases. CDR3 length equals 15 residues. V lost 7 bases to trimming and J lost 4 bases; unmatched junction nucleotides: 9. Germline CDR1 is ENHRY and CDR2 is SYGVKD. In nucleotides, the CDR3 is TGTGCCATCACCAGGACTGGCGGGAGGGCAGATACGCAGTATTTT. Translating it yields CAITRTGGRADTQYF.

This clone was seen ten or more times. The chain combines TRBV28 with TRBJ1-4; no definite D call. CDR1 is MDHEN, CDR2 SYDVKM, per germline. Trimming removed 5 bases at V and 3 bases at J, with 13 bases between. The CDR3 runs to 15 residues. CDR3 in amino acids: CASSPTVMANEKLFF. In nucleotides, the CDR3 is TGTGCCAGCAGTCCCACAGTGATGGCTAATGAAAAACTGTTTTTT.

The chain employs TRBV6-6 and TRBJ2-7; D remains ambiguous. Germline CDR1 is MNHNY and CDR2 is SVGAGI (reference sequence). The V end was cut by 7 bases, the J end by 3 bases, with 13 bases between. The CDR3 runs 13 residues. CDR3 sequence reads: CASIRHAYYEQYF. CDR3 DNA sequence: TGTGCCAGCATCCGACATGCCTACTACGAGCAGTACTTC.

This clone was counted a few times. The chain carries TRBV6-5 and TRBJ1-5, with TRBD1 matching over 9 bases. Per germline, CDR1 MNHEY and CDR2 SVGAGI. This CDR3 region has 14 residues. V was clipped by 0 bases and J by 9 bases; unmatched bases: 3. The CDR3 region is CASSYSGQGRPQHF. For the CDR3, the DNA is TGTGCCAGCAGTTACTCAGGACAGGGGAGGCCCCAGCATTTT.

This clone was seen once. The rearrangement links TRBV5-5 to TRBJ2-1; 7 nucleotides line up with TRBD2. The germline CDR1 and CDR2 sequences are SGHKS and YYEKEE (reference sequence). V shed 7 bases, J shed 4 bases, and the junction held 8 bases outside the gene matches. The CDR3 has 14 amino acids. The CDR3 region has the DNA TGTGCCAGCCTTGGGGCTAGCGGATACAATGAGCAGTTCTTC. Its translation: CASLGASGYNEQFF.

The V and J genes are TRBV5-1 and TRBJ2-1; 10 bases are shared with TRBD2. This CDR3 is 17 amino acids long. J lost 6 bases, V lost 0 bases, and 9 bases had no gene match. Germline CDR1 reads SGHRS; CDR2 reads YFSETQ. The CDR3: CASSLVGSSGSSNEQFF. CDR3 in DNA: TGCGCCAGCAGCTTGGTGGGTTCTAGCGGGAGCTCCAATGAGCAGTTCTTC.

This clone was counted a single time. The chain has TRBV7-2 and TRBJ2-7; D remains unclear. This CDR3 spans 14 amino acids. With 3 bases removed from V and 13 bases from J, the gap between germline ends came to 22 bases. Germline-derived CDR1 and CDR2 are SGHTA and FQGNSA. For the CDR3, the DNA is TGTGCCAGCAGCTTGACCAAAAGAGCCTACGATCATTACTTC. It codes for CASSLTKRAYDHYF. The full variable domain, rest sourced from reference TRBV7-2 and TRBJ2-7, is GAGVSQSPSNKVTEKGKDVELRCDPISGHTALYWYRQSLGQGLEFLIYFQGNSAPDKSGLPSDRFSAERTGGSVSTLTIQRTQQEDSAVYLCASSLTKRAYDHYFGPGTRLTVT.

In its sample, this clone was seen a few times. This sequence joins TRBV6-1 and TRBJ1-1; 11 bases fit TRBD1. Germline loops: CDR1 MNHNS, CDR2 SASEGT. This CDR3 is 14 amino acids long. J lost 5 bases, V lost 6 bases, and 5 bases had no gene match. The CDR3 sequence: CASRTGTGGTEAFF. The CDR3 DNA reads TGTGCCAGCAGGACCGGGACAGGGGGGACTGAAGCTTTCTTT.

This clone was recorded at least ten times. This sequence joins TRBV7-9 and TRBJ1-1; D is ambiguous. The germline V and J ends were trimmed by 5 bases and 6 bases, with 19 bases remaining between them. The CDR3 covers 15 residues. The V gene's germline CDR1 is SEHNR and CDR2 FQNEAQ (reference sequence). The chain's CDR3 is CASSLVASGNAEAFF. As DNA, the CDR3 is TGTGCCAGCAGCCTAGTAGCTTCGGGTAACGCTGAAGCTTTCTTT. The variable domain in full, with the rest retrieved from reference TRBV7-9 and TRBJ1-1, is DTGVSQNPRHKITKRGQNVTFRCDPISEHNRLYWYRQTLGQGPEFLTYFQNEAQLEKSRLLSDRFSAERPKGSFSTLEIQRTEQGDSAMYLCASSLVASGNAEAFFGQGTRLTVV.

In its sample, this clone was seen many times. The chain links TRBV5-1 to TRBJ2-1; TRBD1 matches at 8 bases. V lost 4 bases, J lost 0 bases, and 6 bases stayed unmatched. There are 16 residues in the CDR3. Germline V gene data show CDR1 as SGHRS and CDR2 as YFSETQ. This CDR3 is CASSLGQGSSYNEQFF. The CDR3 region has the DNA TGCGCCAGCAGCCTTGGACAGGGAAGCTCCTACAATGAGCAGTTCTTC.

This clone was picked up many times. J is TRBJ2-1 and V is TRBV11-2; D might be TRBD2 (5 bases). This CDR3 has 16 amino acids. Trimming took 4 bases from V and 7 from J, leaving 20 bases between them. Germline V gene sequence: CDR1 SGHAT, CDR2 FQNNGV. The CDR3 DNA is TGTGCCAGCAGCTCTTCTAGCATCGGGTCTGGAAATGAGCAGTTCTTC. Encoded protein: CASSSSSIGSGNEQFF. Using reference TRBV11-2 and TRBJ2-1 for the parts outside the CDR3, the full variable domain is EAGVAQSPRYKIIEKRQSVAFWCNPISGHATLYWYQQILGQGPKLLIQFQNNGVVDDSQLPKDRFSAERLKGVDSTLKIQPAKLEDSAVYLCASSSSSIGSGNEQFFGPGTRLTVL.

V gene TRBV5-1 combines with J gene TRBJ1-3; D is uncertain. Trimming stripped 5 bases from V and 4 bases from J, with 10 bases between. Per the germline V gene, CDR1 is SGHRS and CDR2 is YFSETQ. The CDR3 is 13 amino acids. CDR3 loop: CASREGSGNTIYF. Here the CDR3 DNA reads TGCGCCAGCAGGGAGGGTTCAGGAAACACCATATATTTT.

This clone was seen only a few times. The V call is TRBV6-1, the J call TRBJ1-2; TRBD1 agrees at 11 bases. Germline-derived CDR1 and CDR2 are MNHNS and SASEGT. The CDR3 has 15 residues. J gave up 7 bases and V 2 bases, and 6 bases lay outside the gene matches. CDR3 DNA sequence: TGTGCCAGCAGTGAATCGTCCGGGACAGGGGGTGGCTACACCTTC. It yields the protein CASSESSGTGGGYTF.

This clone came up a few times. The rearrangement uses TRBV6-2 or TRBV6-3 and TRBJ2-3; 10 bases fit TRBD2. CDR1 MNHEY and CDR2 SVGEGT come from the germline V gene. The CDR3 totals 15 residues. The V segment lost 7 bases and the J segment 7 bases; nucleotides outside the gene matches: 11. Here the CDR3 reads CASTDQREGHNTQYF. CDR3 in DNA: TGTGCCAGCACAGATCAGCGGGAGGGCCACAATACGCAGTATTTT.

This clone was seen many times. J is TRBJ2-5 and V is TRBV11-2; D may be TRBD2 (6 bases). The CDR3 consists of 15 residues. The germline V and J ends were trimmed by 1 base and 4 bases, with 13 bases remaining between them. In germline, CDR1 is SGHAT, CDR2 FQNNGV. The CDR3 reads CASSLGDSTGETQYF. DNA for the CDR3: TGTGCCAGCAGCTTAGGGGACTCGACTGGAGAGACCCAGTACTTC.

V gene TRBV10-3 combines with J gene TRBJ2-2; TRBD2 matches at 9 bases. V dropped 3 bases and J dropped 6; count of bases not matched to a gene: 14. From germline, CDR1 is ENHRY and CDR2 SYGVKD. The CDR3 consists of 18 residues. The CDR3 here is CAISEPFGLAGWSGELFF. As DNA, the CDR3 is TGTGCCATCAGTGAACCCTTCGGGCTAGCGGGATGGTCCGGGGAGCTGTTTTTT.

The table lists this clone with many counts. The chain carries TRBV5-5 and TRBJ2-1; the D gene could be TRBD1 or TRBD2 (5 bases each). V was trimmed by 2 bases and J by 14 bases, leaving 11 bases between them. Germline lookup yields CDR1 SGHKS and CDR2 YYEKEE (reference sequence). The CDR3 has 11 amino acids. CDR3 in DNA: TGTGCCAGCAGCTTTCAGGGAGTAGAGTTCTTC. Protein sequence: CASSFQGVEFF.